The 13 T cell receptor beta chains in this list originate from one sample, sequenced in a study of T-cell reconstitution after alpha-beta-depleted transplantation in children. Unique molecular identifiers were used to barcode this TCRbeta library. TCRdb passed the PCR reads through MiXCR, listing each CDR3 protein once. This sample yields 580,000 or so distinct CDR3 sequences, of which roughly 23% are seen a single time; roughly 15% belongs to the top ten. The source material was PBMCs, mostly from graft donor cells, sampled 360 days after TCRalphabeta/CD19-depleted stem cell transplant. Receptors originate from a boy younger than two who had a stem cell transplant for acute myeloid leukemia, so the T cells may come from the graft donor.

V usage is TRBV24-1 and J usage is TRBJ1-1; no definite D call. Trimming took 2 bases from V and 7 from J, leaving 7 bases between them. Germline CDR1 is KGHDR and CDR2 is SFDVKD. The CDR3 extends over 12 amino acids. The CDR3: CATSDSGDEAFF. The CDR3 coding sequence is TGTGCCACCAGTGATTCCGGGGATGAAGCTTTCTTT.

This clonotype was counted many times. The DNA of the CDR3 is TGCAGTGCTAGCGTGGGAAACGAGCAGTACGTC. As protein: CSASVGNEQYV. V gene TRBV20-1 combines with J gene TRBJ2-7; D is uncertain. The V gene's germline CDR1 is DFQATT and CDR2 SNEGSKA (reference sequence). The CDR3 totals 11 residues. Trimming removed 3 bases from V and 5 bases from J, with 8 bases in between.

In its sample, this clonotype was seen many times. The rearrangement links TRBV20-1 to TRBJ2-7; TRBD2 is a possible D gene (5 bases). CDR3 length: 14 residues. Trimming stripped 5 bases from V and 5 bases from J, with 19 bases between. Germline V lookup: CDR1 DFQATT, CDR2 SNEGSKA (reference sequence). The CDR3 loop is CSAGRRVPTDEQYF. CDR3 nucleotide sequence: TGCAGTGCTGGACGGCGGGTACCTACAGACGAGCAGTACTTC.

This clonotype occurred many times. V usage is TRBV2 and J usage is TRBJ2-3, with D possibly being TRBD1 (6 bases). This CDR3 is 16 amino acids long. CDR1 and CDR2 from the germline V gene are SNHLY and FYNNEI. Trimming took 4 bases from V and 2 from J, leaving 16 bases between them. CDR3 DNA: TGTGCCAGCAGTGCGCAGGGGATCCCACACACAGATACGCAGTATTTT. Translation gives CASSAQGIPHTDTQYF. Full variable domain (missing parts from reference TRBV2 and TRBJ2-3): EPEVTQTPSHQVTQMGQEVILRCVPISNHLYFYWYRQILGQKVEFLVSFYNNEISEKSEIFDDQFSVERPDGSNFTLKIRSTKLEDSAMYFCASSAQGIPHTDTQYFGPGTRLTVL.

The chain has TRBV20-1 and TRBJ1-2, with 7 bases identical to TRBD1. Germline CDR1 and CDR2: DFQATT and SNEGSKA (reference sequence). This CDR3 is 12 amino acids long. V dropped 8 bases and J dropped 0; count of bases not matched to a gene: 3. CDR3 sequence (DNA): TGCAGTTCCGGGACAGCTAACTATGGCTACACCTTC. Its translation: CSSGTANYGYTF.

In its sample, this clonotype was seen a few times. The chain couples TRBV28 to TRBJ1-2, with D possibly TRBD1 on 6 matching bases. This CDR3 region has 14 residues. CDR1 is MDHEN and CDR2 is SYDVKM in the germline V gene. V dropped 4 bases and J dropped 4 bases, with 13 bases sitting between them. The DNA of the CDR3 is TGTGCCAGCAGTTACCGACAGGCCCTCTATGGCTACACCTTC. This sequence encodes CASSYRQALYGYTF.

This clonotype showed up many times. The chain has TRBV29-1 and TRBJ1-3; no definite D call. The CDR3 is 15 residues long. Germline values: CDR1 SQVTM, CDR2 ANQGSEA. With 7 bases removed from V and 4 bases from J, the gap between germline ends came to 20 bases. CDR3 sequence (DNA): TGCAGCGGATGGGTAAGCGGCCCAATCGGAAACACCATATATTTT. Its translation: CSGWVSGPIGNTIYF.

This rearrangement joins TRBV12-3 or TRBV12-4 to TRBJ2-3, with D possibly being TRBD2 (6 bases). The CDR3 consists of 14 residues. Trimming left V 6 bases short and J 2 bases short, with 12 bases between. The CDR3 DNA is TGTGCCAGCAGCCGGGACTCCGACACAGATACGCAGTATTTT. Its translation: CASSRDSDTDTQYF.

This clonotype has more than one count but fewer than ten. The chain has TRBV28 and TRBJ1-5, with TRBD1 matching 8 bases. In germline, CDR1 is MDHEN, CDR2 SYDVKM. The CDR3 is 15 amino acids. J lost 7 bases, V lost 3 bases, and 8 bases had no gene match. DNA for the CDR3: TGTGCCAGCAGTTTTGGGTCAGGGGGCGGGCAGCCCCAGCATTTT. Translation gives CASSFGSGGGQPQHF.

The gene calls are TRBV7-8 and TRBJ2-5, with D perhaps TRBD2 (5 bases). This CDR3 is 17 amino acids long. Trimming stripped 7 bases from V and 5 bases from J, with 26 bases between. CDR1 SGHVS and CDR2 FQNEAQ come from the germline V gene. CDR3 sequence: CASTLVAGPNEGETQYF. The CDR3 DNA reads TGTGCCAGCACCTTGGTTGCAGGCCCTAACGAGGGTGAGACCCAGTACTTC.

In regard to this clonotype: This may arise from a read error, as a much more abundant clone is one base away. The rearrangement links TRBV4-3 to TRBJ2-5; no clear D. CDR1 and CDR2 (germline): LGHNA, YSLEER. The CDR3 consists of 12 residues. CDR3 sequence (DNA): TGCGCCGGCAGCCAAGAAGGAGAGACCCAGTACTTC. Translation gives CAGSQEGETQYF.

V and J are TRBV2 and TRBJ2-6; D perhaps matches TRBD1 (5 bases). Between the trimmed V and J ends, which lost 4 bases and 1 base, there was a span of 8 bases. Looked up from germline, CDR1 is SNHLY and CDR2 is FYNNEI. The CDR3 is 15 amino acids. The CDR3 is CASSAGLSGANVLTF. The CDR3, as DNA: TGTGCCAGCAGTGCAGGGTTGTCTGGGGCCAACGTCCTGACTTTC. The full variable domain, its missing parts supplied by reference TRBV2 and TRBJ2-6, is EPEVTQTPSHQVTQMGQEVILRCVPISNHLYFYWYRQILGQKVEFLVSFYNNEISEKSEIFDDQFSVERPDGSNFTLKIRSTKLEDSAMYFCASSAGLSGANVLTFGAGSRLTVL.

The chain links TRBV7-9 to TRBJ2-7, with D hard to call. This CDR3 is built from 13 residues. The germline V gene has CDR1 SEHNR and CDR2 FQNEAQ (reference sequence). Trimming left V 5 bases short and J 0 bases short, with 8 bases between. The CDR3 here is CASSPENSYEQYF. The CDR3 DNA follows: TGTGCCAGCAGCCCCGAGAACTCCTACGAGCAGTACTTC.